Reported below is one T cell receptor beta chain. Antigen specificity is unknown. One end of the junction does not line up with germline, which may come from a read error. This sample stems from a study of tumor-infiltrating lymphocytes in primary liver carcinoma. The germline V gene has CDR1 MNHEY and CDR2 SVGEGT. This CDR3 has 14 amino acids. From unsorted bulk tissue weighing about 20-33 mg, DNA and RNA were co-extracted. Patients had primary liver carcinoma treated by surgical resection. Each of the tumor samples contained in excess of 80% viable tumor cells. Study-level points and caveats: Tumors and blood were compared for top-250-clone fraction, and tumors had the significantly higher value (p = 0.039).

TCR beta cDNA came from about 450 ng total RNA, primed with a constant-region primer. It was through three nested multiplex PCR rounds of slightly modified ARM-PCR that TCR beta libraries arose. In the first two PCR rounds, TRBV1-TRBV30 forward primers were paired with a C-beta reverse primer, and each round lasted around 10 cycles. TCRdb used MiXCR to reprocess the multiplex PCR reads, holding one entry per CDR3 protein. Here the sample spans more than 60,000 distinct CDR3 sequences, approximately 74% being singletons. V gene TRBV6-2 or TRBV6-3 combines with J gene TRBJ2-7, with D perhaps TRBD2 (5 bases). Sequencing was carried out using liver tumor tissue from sampling region 4. Subset in this sample: tumor region T4, right-lateral pole. The source of this sequence is a middle-aged man with primary liver carcinoma and hepatitis B virus infection. DNA for the CDR3: TGTGCCAGCAGTTACGAGGCGGGCCCCTACAAGCACTACTTC. It is translated as CASSYEAGPYKHYF.